This T cell receptor beta chain was recorded in a study of blood T cell repertoires in COVID-19. Study-wide context: Samples representing acute and convalescent COVID-19 were sourced from the United States, Italy and Spain. PBMCs, B-cell-depleted T cells, or T cells were the source of the cDNA or gDNA that made up the material.

Study processing details: The assay estimated nucleated cells by amplifying reference gene primers. Data came from immunoSEQ multiplex PCR; TCRdb stores just in-frame clones and leaves some out. The D gene and trimming were derived from the DNA, and the V and J assignments and clone size from that table. This sample yields under 450,000 clones, of which roughly 86% are seen a single time; 0.85% to 1.2% belongs to the top ten. The sequencing sample was made of peripheral blood. This clonotype originated in a human donor with acute or convalescent COVID-19. The donor label of this sample is uncertain.

The CDR3 protein is CASSLGGGTSGIYEQYF. CDR3 DNA: TGTGCCAGCAGTTTGGGAGGGGGCACTAGCGGTATCTACGAGCAGTACTTC. The chain combines TRBV28 with TRBJ2-7; possibly TRBD2 for D (8 bases). Per the germline V gene, CDR1 is MDHEN and CDR2 is SYDVKM. There are 17 residues in the CDR3. Trimming removed 3 bases at V and 3 bases at J, with 21 bases between.